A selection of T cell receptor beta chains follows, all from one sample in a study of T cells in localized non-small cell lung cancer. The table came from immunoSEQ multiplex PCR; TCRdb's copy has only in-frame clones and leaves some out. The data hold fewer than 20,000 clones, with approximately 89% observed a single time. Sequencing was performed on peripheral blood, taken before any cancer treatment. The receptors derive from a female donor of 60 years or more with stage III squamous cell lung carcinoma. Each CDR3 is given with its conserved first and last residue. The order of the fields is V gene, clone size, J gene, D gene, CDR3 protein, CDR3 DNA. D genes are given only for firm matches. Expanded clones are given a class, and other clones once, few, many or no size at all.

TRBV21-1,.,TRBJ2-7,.,CASSKTPKSYEQYF,TGTGCCAGCAGCAAGACGCCAAAGTCCTACGAGCAGTACTTC
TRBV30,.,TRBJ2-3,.,CAWMRQAADTQYF,TGTGCCTGGATGAGGCAGGCGGCAGATACGCAGTATTTT
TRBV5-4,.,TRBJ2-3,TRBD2,CASSLTSGGTDTQYF,TGTGCCAGCAGCCTAACTAGCGGGGGCACAGATACGCAGTATTTT
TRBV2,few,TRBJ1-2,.,CASSDRRQNYGYTF,TGTGCCAGCAGTGATAGGCGGCAAAACTATGGCTACACCTTC
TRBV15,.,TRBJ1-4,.,CATSRAKGLQIEKLFF,TGTGCCACCAGCAGGGCTAAGGGTTTGCAGATCGAAAAACTGTTTTTT
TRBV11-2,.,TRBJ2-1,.,CASSPTRAFVNEQFF,TGTGCCAGCAGCCCAACTAGGGCGTTTGTCAATGAGCAGTTCTTC
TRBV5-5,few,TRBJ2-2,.,CASSFRGGGDTGELFF,TGTGCCAGCAGCTTTCGGGGAGGTGGGGACACCGGGGAGCTGTTTTTT
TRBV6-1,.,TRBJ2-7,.,CASSEFSYEQYF,TGTGCCAGCAGTGAATTTTCCTACGAGCAGTACTTC
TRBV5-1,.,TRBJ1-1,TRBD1,CASTRTGGTEAFF,TGCGCCAGCACCAGGACAGGGGGCACTGAAGCTTTCTTT
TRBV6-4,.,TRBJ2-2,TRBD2,CASSPSSGNTGELFF,TGTGCCAGCAGCCCTTCTAGCGGGAACACCGGGGAGCTGTTTTTT